The 30 T cell receptor beta chains reported below all come from one sample, sequenced in a study of blood T cell repertoires in COVID-19. Repertoires were generated with immunoSEQ multiplex PCR, while TCRdb's copy carries only in-frame clones and drops some. This table has more than 65,000 clones, around 76% appearing once. Specimen: peripheral blood. These receptors were obtained from a woman of 80 years or more with active or convalescent COVID-19.

This sequence joins TRBV28 and TRBJ1-2; tentatively, D is TRBD1 (6 bases). This CDR3 has 13 amino acids. In germline, CDR1 is MDHEN, CDR2 SYDVKM. V was clipped by 5 bases and J by 4 bases, with 11 bases between them. The chain's CDR3 is CASSGGSGYGYTF. The CDR3 bases are TGTGCCAGCAGTGGGGGCAGTGGCTATGGCTACACCTTC.

V and J are TRBV15 and TRBJ1-1; D might be TRBD1 (6 bases). Trimming stripped 5 bases from V and 0 bases from J, with 16 bases between. The CDR3 has 16 amino acids. CDR1 is LNHNV, CDR2 YYDKDF, per germline (reference sequence). The CDR3 loop is CATSLIGRGLNTEAFF. CDR3 coding DNA: TGTGCCACCAGCCTTATAGGCAGGGGTCTGAACACTGAAGCTTTCTTT. Together with reference TRBV15 and TRBJ1-1, the CDR3 gives the full variable domain: DAMVIQNPRYQVTQFGKPVTLSCSQTLNHNVMYWYQQKSSQAPKLLFHYYDKDFNNEADTPDNFQSRRPNTSFCFLDIRSPGLGDTAMYLCATSLIGRGLNTEAFFGQGTRLTVV.

This clone occurred a few times. The chain has TRBV5-5 and TRBJ1-5, with a weak D call TRBD1 (5 bases). The length of the CDR3 is 14 residues. Germline V lookup: CDR1 SGHKS, CDR2 YYEKEE (reference sequence). Trimming pared 2 bases from V and 6 bases from J, leaving 12 bases between. The CDR3 DNA is TGTGCCAGCAGCTTTGGAGGGGAGGCTCAGCCCCAGCATTTT. This gives the protein CASSFGGEAQPQHF.

This clone was detected ten times or more. This sequence joins TRBV27 and TRBJ1-1; D ambiguous. Germline CDR1 is MNHEY and CDR2 is SMNVEV (reference sequence). Trimming took off 5 bases at V and 5 bases at J, with 12 bases between the two ends. The CDR3 covers 13 residues. The chain's CDR3 is CASSAALMTEAFF. In nucleotides, the CDR3 is TGTGCCAGCAGTGCCGCGTTAATGACTGAAGCTTTCTTT.

The V call is TRBV30, the J call TRBJ2-2; possible D gene TRBD2, 6 bases. Germline CDR1 is GTSNPN and CDR2 is SVGIG (reference sequence). V was trimmed by 6 bases and J by 0 bases, leaving 17 bases between them. CDR3 length equals 16 residues. CDR3 amino acids: CACIYSGGTNTGELFF. CDR3 sequence (DNA): TGTGCCTGTATTTATAGTGGCGGGACGAACACCGGGGAGCTGTTTTTT. Together with reference TRBV30 and TRBJ2-2, the CDR3 gives the full variable domain: SQTIHQWPATLVQPVGSPLSLECTVEGTSNPNLYWYRQAAGRGLQLLFYSVGIGQISSEVPQNLSASRPQDRQFILSSKKLLLSDSGFYLCACIYSGGTNTGELFFGEGSRLTVL.

This clone was observed at least ten times. CDR3 bases: TGTGCCAGCAGCTTAGCGTCCTCGGTAGGGGGCTGGTCATTTATCACTGAAGCTTTCTTT. Translation gives CASSLASSVGGWSFITEAFF. The chain recombines TRBV7-2 with TRBJ1-1; 7 bases align to TRBD1. The CDR3 has 20 residues. V was pared by 0 bases and J by 4 bases, with 20 bases of the junction left unmatched. Germline V gene data show CDR1 as SGHTA and CDR2 as FQGNSA.

The chain employs TRBV2 and TRBJ2-2; 9 positions match TRBD1. V shed 2 bases, J shed 5 bases, and the junction held 3 bases outside the gene matches. The V gene's germline CDR1 is SNHLY and CDR2 FYNNEI. The CDR3 covers 15 residues. In DNA form, the CDR3 reads TGTGCCAGCAGTGAATCGGGACAGGGAACCGGGGAGCTGTTTTTT. This translates into CASSESGQGTGELFF.

This clone appeared once. This chain connects TRBV6-2 or TRBV6-3 to TRBJ2-1; 8 nucleotides line up with TRBD1. Germline CDR1 is MNHEY and CDR2 is SVGEGT. This CDR3 is 14 amino acids long. V shed 4 bases, J shed 9 bases, and the junction held 8 bases outside the gene matches. CDR3 region: CASSFSRGLREQFF. The CDR3 DNA follows: TGTGCCAGCAGTTTTAGCAGGGGGCTTCGTGAGCAGTTCTTC.

The V and J genes are TRBV4-1 and TRBJ2-6, with D unresolved. V was shortened by 4 bases and J by 2 bases, with 12 bases between the two germline ends. The CDR3 totals 16 residues. CDR1 and CDR2 from the germline V gene are MGHRA and YSYEKL. For the CDR3, the DNA is TGCGCCAGCAGCCGGGTGGTTGACACTGGGGCCAACGTCCTGACTTTC. Residues: CASSRVVDTGANVLTF.

The rearrangement uses TRBV7-3 and TRBJ2-1, with a tentative D call TRBD2 (6 bases). CDR1 and CDR2 (germline): SGHTA, FQGTGA. V was cut by 1 base and J by 9 bases, with 16 bases left in between. The CDR3 runs to 15 residues. This chain's CDR3 is CASSLRGRSEGEQFF. In nucleotides, the CDR3 is TGTGCCAGCAGCTTAAGGGGCAGGTCGGAGGGTGAGCAGTTCTTC.

This clone was counted a single time. The chain is built from TRBV11-2 and TRBJ2-7; the D gene is possibly TRBD1 (5 bases). Germline loops: CDR1 SGHAT, CDR2 FQNNGV. There are 18 residues in the CDR3. The V and J ends lost 1 base and 2 bases respectively, with 21 bases between them. DNA of the CDR3: TGTGCCAGCAGCTTAGTTCGACTTTGGGGCAGGCTCACCTACGAGCAGTACTTC. Its protein is CASSLVRLWGRLTYEQYF.

This clone was picked up a small number of times. The chain combines TRBV29-1 with TRBJ1-2, with D unresolved. Germline V gene data show CDR1 as SQVTM and CDR2 as ANQGSEA. Trimming took off 2 bases at V and 1 base at J, with 11 bases between the two ends. This CDR3 is built from 14 residues. The CDR3 reads CSVEKYSLNYGYTF. In DNA form, the CDR3 reads TGCAGCGTTGAAAAGTACAGTCTTAACTATGGCTACACCTTC.

The rearrangement links TRBV30 to TRBJ1-2, with 7 bases matching TRBD1. The CDR3 spans 15 residues. J gave up 2 bases and V 1 base, and 7 bases lay outside the gene matches. Germline V lookup: CDR1 GTSNPN, CDR2 SVGIG (reference sequence). In DNA, the CDR3 is TGTGCCTGGAGTGCCTCGGACAGGCCAAACTATGGCTACACCTTC. This sequence encodes CAWSASDRPNYGYTF. The full variable domain, completed using reference TRBV30 and TRBJ1-2, is SQTIHQWPATLVQPVGSPLSLECTVEGTSNPNLYWYRQAAGRGLQLLFYSVGIGQISSEVPQNLSASRPQDRQFILSSKKLLLSDSGFYLCAWSASDRPNYGYTFGSGTRLTVV.

This clone showed up just a few times. This chain links TRBV19 with TRBJ1-3; no reliable D call. Germline lookup yields CDR1 LNHDA and CDR2 SQIVND (reference sequence). Trimming took off 9 bases at V and 0 bases at J, with 15 bases between the two ends. The CDR3 runs 15 residues. The CDR3 region is CASSKEAHSGNTIYF. The CDR3 DNA sequence: TGTGCCAGCTCCAAGGAGGCGCACTCTGGAAACACCATATATTTT.

The chain combines TRBV29-1 with TRBJ2-2, with D hard to call. The CDR3 is 18 amino acids. V was trimmed by 8 bases and J by 0 bases, leaving 25 bases between them. CDR1 is SQVTM, CDR2 ANQGSEA, per germline. The CDR3 sequence is CSPPLDDSHAANTGELFF. DNA for the CDR3: TGCAGCCCACCTCTAGACGATAGCCACGCAGCGAACACCGGGGAGCTGTTTTTT.

The chain recombines TRBV7-2 with TRBJ2-5; 8 positions agree with TRBD2. Germline V lookup: CDR1 SGHTA, CDR2 FQGNSA. The CDR3 is 15 residues long. The trim removed 1 base at V and 3 bases at J, leaving 4 bases unmatched. CDR3 DNA sequence: TGTGCCAGCAGCTTAGATCCAGCGGGGGAAGAGACCCAGTACTTC. Amino acid sequence: CASSLDPAGEETQYF.

The chain is built from TRBV14 and TRBJ1-1, with TRBD1 matching over 7 bases. CDR3 length: 12 amino acids. Germline V lookup: CDR1 SGHDN, CDR2 FVKESK. Trimming cost V 3 bases and J 11 bases; bases outside gene matches: 6. The CDR3 DNA reads as TGTGCCAGCAGCCAGCGACAGGGACGTGCTTTCTTT. Translation gives CASSQRQGRAFF. Full variable domain (remainder filled in from reference TRBV14 and TRBJ1-1): EAGVTQFPSHSVIEKGQTVTLRCDPISGHDNLYWYRRVMGKEIKFLLHFVKESKQDESGMPNNRFLAERTGGTYSTLKVQPAELEDSGVYFCASSQRQGRAFFGQGTRLTVV.

This chain joins TRBV6-2 or TRBV6-3 and TRBJ2-2; 11 bases map to TRBD2. With V trimmed by 6 bases and J by 3 bases, 9 bases remained unmatched. The CDR3 length is 17 residues. Per germline, CDR1 MNHEY and CDR2 SVGEGT. This CDR3 is CASSRPELAGDTGELFF. CDR3 nucleotide sequence: TGTGCCAGCAGCCGACCCGAACTAGCGGGGGACACCGGGGAGCTGTTTTTT.

Here the CDR3 DNA reads TGTGCCAGCAGCTTAGGAACAGGGGGGGGCACTGAAGCTTTCTTT. The encoded protein is CASSLGTGGGTEAFF. The chain joins TRBV11-2 to TRBJ1-1; 8 bases map to TRBD1. Germline V gene data show CDR1 as SGHAT and CDR2 as FQNNGV. The CDR3 is 15 residues long. The V and J ends lost 1 base and 4 bases, in that order; junction bases with no gene match: 5.

This clone showed up just a few times. This sequence joins TRBV29-1 and TRBJ2-5; 7 nucleotides agree with TRBD1. Per the germline V gene, CDR1 is SQVTM and CDR2 is ANQGSEA. The CDR3 spans 13 residues. The V segment lost 6 bases and the J segment 3 bases; nucleotides outside the gene matches: 7. The CDR3 coding sequence is TGCAGCGTCCGTCCCGGGACAGAAGAGACCCAGTACTTC. This encodes CSVRPGTEETQYF. Filled out from reference TRBV29-1 and TRBJ2-5, the complete variable domain reads SAVISQKPSRDICQRGTSLTIQCQVDSQVTMMFWYRQQPGQSLTLIATANQGSEATYESGFVIDKFPISRPNLTFSTLTVSNMSPEDSSIYLCSVRPGTEETQYFGPGTRLLVL.

The chain couples TRBV7-2 to TRBJ2-5; D gene ambiguous. CDR1 SGHTA and CDR2 FQGNSA come from the germline V gene. This CDR3 spans 15 amino acids. Trimming shortened V by 5 bases and J by 1 base, and 14 bases separated the two germline ends. CDR3 nucleotides: TGTGCCAGCAGCCCGTCCCACCGGTCCCAAGAGACCCAGTACTTC. Encoded protein: CASSPSHRSQETQYF. Full variable domain (rest looked up from reference TRBV7-2 and TRBJ2-5): GAGVSQSPSNKVTEKGKDVELRCDPISGHTALYWYRQSLGQGLEFLIYFQGNSAPDKSGLPSDRFSAERTGGSVSTLTIQRTQQEDSAVYLCASSPSHRSQETQYFGPGTRLLVL.

DNA of the CDR3: TGTGCCAGCAGGGGGGACAGGGCGGCAGATGGCTACACCTTC. Its translation is CASRGDRAADGYTF. The V gene is TRBV6-5, the J gene TRBJ1-2, with 9 bases identical to TRBD1. The CDR3 runs 14 residues. Germline CDR1 is MNHEY and CDR2 is SVGAGI. Trimming removed 6 bases from V and 6 bases from J; junction bases left unmatched: 8.

In its sample, this clone was seen once. The J gene is TRBJ2-3, the V gene TRBV11-3, with D possibly TRBD2 on 6 matching bases. The germline V gene encodes CDR1 SGHNT and CDR2 YENEEA. CDR3 length: 20 residues. V lost 5 bases to trimming and J lost 2 bases, with 29 bases between them. CDR3 coding DNA: TGTGCCAGCAGCCCCGGTGGGTTGTGGCGGGACCCCTCTAACACAGATACGCAGTATTTT. Its protein product is CASSPGGLWRDPSNTDTQYF. Full variable domain (outside the CDR3, taken from reference TRBV11-3 and TRBJ2-3): EAGVVQSPRYKIIEKKQPVAFWCNPISGHNTLYWYLQNLGQGPELLIRYENEEAVDDSQLPKDRFSAERLKGVDSTLKIQPAELGDSAVYLCASSPGGLWRDPSNTDTQYFGPGTRLTVL.

The V call is TRBV7-3, the J call TRBJ2-3; 10 bases agree with TRBD2. This CDR3 spans 16 amino acids. Germline values: CDR1 SGHTA, CDR2 FQGTGA. V lost 3 bases to trimming and J lost 2 bases; unmatched junction nucleotides: 5. The CDR3 protein is CASSLPSGGVTDTQYF. CDR3 bases: TGTGCCAGCAGCTTGCCTAGCGGGGGTGTCACAGATACGCAGTATTTT. Full variable domain (outside the CDR3, taken from reference TRBV7-3 and TRBJ2-3): GAGVSQTPSNKVTEKGKYVELRCDPISGHTALYWYRQSLGQGPEFLIYFQGTGAADDSGLPNDRFFAVRPEGSVSTLKIQRTERGDSAVYLCASSLPSGGVTDTQYFGPGTRLTVL.

The rearrangement joins TRBV7-2 to TRBJ2-1, with D tentatively TRBD2 (7 bases). The CDR3 spans 14 residues. Germline V gene sequence: CDR1 SGHTA, CDR2 FQGNSA. Trimming took 1 base from V and 9 from J, leaving 13 bases between them. CDR3 residues: CASSLERGGFEQFF. The CDR3 DNA follows: TGTGCCAGCAGCTTAGAGCGCGGGGGCTTTGAGCAGTTCTTC.

V usage is TRBV20-1 and J usage is TRBJ1-1; weak D call: TRBD1 (6 bases). Per germline, CDR1 DFQATT and CDR2 SNEGSKA (reference sequence). The CDR3 length is 12 residues. V lost 3 bases and J 4 bases, leaving 9 bases between the germline ends. The CDR3 sequence is CSASYRATEAFF. In DNA form, the CDR3 reads TGCAGTGCTAGTTACAGGGCCACTGAAGCTTTCTTT.

The chain is built from TRBV5-6 and TRBJ2-7; a possible D gene is TRBD1 (7 bases). Looked up from germline, CDR1 is SGHDT and CDR2 is YYEEEE. V lost 1 base to trimming and J lost 7 bases, with 18 bases between them. This CDR3 spans 15 amino acids. DNA for the CDR3: TGTGCCAGCAGCTTGTTGGGGCGACAGGGAGGAGAGCAGTACTTC. This sequence encodes CASSLLGRQGGEQYF.

Only one count was recorded for this clone. The chain employs TRBV7-8 and TRBJ1-2, with D hard to call. The CDR3 length is 14 residues. V was shortened by 5 bases and J by 1 base, with 11 bases between the two germline ends. Germline CDR1 SGHVS, CDR2 FQNEAQ. CDR3 region: CASSRRRFNYGYTF. CDR3 sequence (DNA): TGTGCCAGCAGCCGGCGGAGGTTTAACTATGGCTACACCTTC.

This clone occurred once. This chain joins TRBV3-1 (or the pseudogene TRBV3-2) and TRBJ2-3, with unresolved D. The V gene lost 0 bases and the J gene lost 5 bases, with 6 bases spanning the gap. Per the germline V gene, CDR1 is LGHDT and CDR2 is YNNKEL (reference sequence). The CDR3 has 13 amino acids. This CDR3 reads CASSQDLLDTQYF. DNA of the CDR3: TGTGCCAGCAGCCAAGACCTATTAGATACGCAGTATTTT.

The chain links TRBV11-1 to TRBJ1-6, with D possibly matching TRBD1 (5 bases). Per the germline V gene, CDR1 is SGHAT and CDR2 is FQDESV (reference sequence). Trimming left V 5 bases short and J 8 bases short, with 19 bases between. This CDR3 comprises 16 residues. This CDR3 is CASSDGRGPFDSPLHF. The CDR3 nucleotides read TGTGCCAGCAGCGACGGGAGGGGTCCATTTGATTCACCCCTCCACTTT.